The rows below give T cell receptor beta chains drawn from one sample of a study of cytotoxic CD8 clonotypes in ibrutinib-treated CLL. Only in-frame clones appear in the TCRdb table, and some are missing; sequencing was by immunoSEQ multiplex PCR. The data contain about 270,000 clones, roughly three quarters of them singletons. The source material was PBMCs, sampled at disease progression, from a patient treated with ibrutinib. The origin of the receptors is a human donor with chronic lymphocytic leukemia. The CDR3 runs from the conserved cysteine through the conserved F or W. The order of the fields is clone size, V gene, J gene, D gene, CDR3 DNA, CDR3 protein. D genes are given only for firm matches. Not every row has a clone size; where given, it reads once, few, many or a size class.

abundance: .
v_gene: TRBV7-8
j_gene: TRBJ2-2
d_gene: .
CDR3nt: TGTGCCAGCGGAACCAACCGAAGCTTCACACAGCTCACCGGGGAGCTGTTTTTT
CDR3aa: CASGTNRSFTQLTGELFF

abundance: once
v_gene: TRBV5-1
j_gene: TRBJ2-1
d_gene: TRBD1
CDR3nt: TGCGCCAGCAGCTACCCGACAGGGCCCTACAATGAGCAGTTCTTC
CDR3aa: CASSYPTGPYNEQFF

abundance: .
v_gene: TRBV9
j_gene: TRBJ1-1
d_gene: TRBD1
CDR3nt: TGTGCCAGCAGCTCGACAGGGAGCATGAACACTGAAGCTTTCTTT
CDR3aa: CASSSTGSMNTEAFF

abundance: .
v_gene: TRBV6-1
j_gene: TRBJ1-2
d_gene: .
CDR3nt: TGTGCCAGCAGTGAAGGGACGACAGGCGACTATGGCTACACCTTC
CDR3aa: CASSEGTTGDYGYTF

abundance: .
v_gene: TRBV7-8
j_gene: TRBJ2-5
d_gene: .
CDR3nt: TGTGCCAGCAGCATAAGGTCCGGGATGGAGACCCAGTACTTC
CDR3aa: CASSIRSGMETQYF

abundance: few
v_gene: TRBV18
j_gene: TRBJ1-2
d_gene: .
CDR3nt: TGTGCCAGCTCACCGAGTAGGACAACGGACTACACCTTC
CDR3aa: CASSPSRTTDYTF

abundance: .
v_gene: TRBV9
j_gene: TRBJ1-4
d_gene: .
CDR3nt: TGTGCCAGCAGCGTAGAAAATCGGGCTAATGAAAAACTGTTTTTT
CDR3aa: CASSVENRANEKLFF

abundance: .
v_gene: TRBV5-5
j_gene: TRBJ1-1
d_gene: .
CDR3nt: TGTGCCAGCAGCTTCAGTTGGACTGAAGCTTTCTTT
CDR3aa: CASSFSWTEAFF

abundance: .
v_gene: TRBV18
j_gene: TRBJ1-4
d_gene: .
CDR3nt: TGTGCCAGCTCAGCCAGGGAAGGTACTAATGAAAAACTGTTTTTT
CDR3aa: CASSAREGTNEKLFF

abundance: .
v_gene: TRBV2
j_gene: TRBJ2-7
d_gene: .
CDR3nt: TGTGCCAGCAGTGAATCCCACGAGCAGTACTTC
CDR3aa: CASSESHEQYF